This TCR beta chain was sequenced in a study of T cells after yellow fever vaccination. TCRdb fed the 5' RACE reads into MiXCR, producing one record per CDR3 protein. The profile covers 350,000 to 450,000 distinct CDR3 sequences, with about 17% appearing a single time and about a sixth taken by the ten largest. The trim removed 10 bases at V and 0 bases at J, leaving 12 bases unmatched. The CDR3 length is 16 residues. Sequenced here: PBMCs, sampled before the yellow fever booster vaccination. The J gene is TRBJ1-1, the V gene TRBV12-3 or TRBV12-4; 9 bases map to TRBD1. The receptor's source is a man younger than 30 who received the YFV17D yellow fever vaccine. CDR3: CATMKQGARMNTEAFF. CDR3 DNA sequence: TGTGCCACCATGAAACAGGGGGCGCGTATGAACACTGAAGCTTTCTTT.